The 21 T cell receptor beta chains presented below share a single source sample, sequenced in a study of blood T cell repertoires in COVID-19. TCRdb's table, derived via immunoSEQ multiplex PCR, lists solely in-frame clones and lacks some. Of 60,000 to 80,000 clones in the sample, roughly 80% were seen once. The sample was PBMCs or T cells enriched from blood (not recorded which). These receptors all stem from a woman between 40 and 50 years old with acute COVID-19.

The chain links TRBV19 to TRBJ2-7; 13 nucleotides line up with TRBD2. CDR1 and CDR2 from the germline V gene are LNHDA and SQIVND (reference sequence). This CDR3 region has 15 residues. V was clipped by 5 bases and J by 1 base; unmatched bases: 2. The CDR3 sequence: CASSWGLAGSYEQYF. The CDR3 DNA reads as TGTGCCAGTAGTTGGGGACTAGCGGGATCCTACGAGCAGTACTTC.

V and J are TRBV7-2 and TRBJ1-1; no clear D. Per germline, CDR1 SGHTA and CDR2 FQGNSA. Trimming pared 2 bases from V and 1 base from J, leaving 8 bases between. CDR3 length: 14 residues. The chain's CDR3 is CASSLYTGNTEAFF. CDR3 coding DNA: TGTGCCAGCAGCTTATACACGGGGAACACTGAAGCTTTCTTT.

The CDR3 spells CASGTEYNEQFF. The DNA for the CDR3 is TGTGCCAGCGGGACAGAGTACAATGAGCAGTTCTTC. The chain couples TRBV19 to TRBJ2-1; the match to TRBD1 covers 7 bases. The CDR3 has 12 residues. V lost 9 bases, J lost 4 bases, and 3 bases stayed unmatched. The germline V gene has CDR1 LNHDA and CDR2 SQIVND (reference sequence).

A single count supports this clone. The rearrangement uses TRBV5-1 and TRBJ2-7; 9 bases are shared with TRBD1. Unmatched junction bases numbered 10, after V lost 4 bases and J lost 2 bases. Germline CDR1 reads SGHRS; CDR2 reads YFSETQ. The CDR3 runs 16 residues. CDR3 sequence (DNA): TGCGCCAGCAGCCCCCCGTCGGGACAGGGCACCTACGAGCAGTACTTC. Translated, it gives CASSPPSGQGTYEQYF.

The chain uses TRBV28 and TRBJ2-7; possibly TRBD1 for D (5 bases). The CDR3 has 13 amino acids. Germline assignment: CDR1 MDHEN and CDR2 SYDVKM. V gave up 6 bases and J gave up 3 bases, with 12 bases separating them. The CDR3 loop reads CASSLSQGYEQYF. The CDR3 DNA follows: TGTGCCAGCAGCCTGAGCCAGGGCTACGAGCAGTACTTC.

The chain couples TRBV10-3 to TRBJ1-1; possible D gene TRBD1, 6 bases. This CDR3 comprises 15 residues. The ends were cut back, 6 bases at V and 1 base at J, with 15 bases in the middle. Germline V gene data show CDR1 as ENHRY and CDR2 as SYGVKD. CDR3 protein: CAIRPLGGPNTEAFF. The CDR3 nucleotides read TGTGCCATCAGACCTCTCGGGGGGCCGAACACTGAAGCTTTCTTT.

The chain is built from TRBV5-8 and TRBJ1-1; 8 bases are shared with TRBD1. Germline-derived CDR1 and CDR2 are SGHTS and YDEGEE. This CDR3 region has 14 residues. The trim removed 6 bases at V and 0 bases at J, leaving 4 bases unmatched. CDR3 in amino acids: CASKKGQVNTEAFF. The CDR3 DNA follows: TGTGCCAGCAAAAAGGGACAGGTGAACACTGAAGCTTTCTTT.

The V and J genes are TRBV7-9 and TRBJ2-7; the D gene is possibly TRBD2 (6 bases). V was trimmed by 5 bases and J by 4 bases, leaving 12 bases between them. In germline, CDR1 is SEHNR, CDR2 FQNEAQ (reference sequence). CDR3 length equals 13 residues. The CDR3 is CASSPGLGYEQYF. The CDR3 nucleotides read TGTGCCAGCAGCCCGGGACTGGGGTACGAGCAGTACTTC.

This chain joins TRBV2 and TRBJ2-4; 7 nucleotides line up with TRBD2. Per the germline V gene, CDR1 is SNHLY and CDR2 is FYNNEI. CDR3 size: 15 residues. V lost 2 bases to trimming and J lost 2 bases; unmatched junction nucleotides: 3. The CDR3 protein is CASSESRGTKNIQYF. The CDR3 bases are TGTGCCAGCAGTGAATCGCGGGGGACCAAAAACATTCAGTACTTC.

V is TRBV7-9 and J is TRBJ1-2; possible D gene TRBD1, 5 bases. CDR3 length: 15 amino acids. V was cut by 1 base and J by 7 bases, with 16 bases left in between. Germline V lookup: CDR1 SEHNR, CDR2 FQNEAQ (reference sequence). CDR3: CASSLETVRQGGYTF. CDR3 in DNA: TGTGCCAGCAGCTTAGAAACTGTACGGCAGGGTGGCTACACCTTC.

The chain joins TRBV7-9 to TRBJ2-1, with TRBD2 identical over 16 bases. J lost 10 bases, V lost 11 bases, and 5 bases had no gene match. This CDR3 comprises 13 residues. Germline V gene sequence: CDR1 SEHNR, CDR2 FQNEAQ (reference sequence). The CDR3 coding sequence is TGTGCCTGCGGGACTAGCGGGAGGGGGGAGCAGTTCTTC. Its protein product is CACGTSGRGEQFF.

The gene calls are TRBV19 and TRBJ2-1, with 10 nucleotides matching TRBD1. Germline assignment: CDR1 LNHDA and CDR2 SQIVND (reference sequence). This CDR3 region has 15 residues. Trimming took 7 bases from V and 2 from J; bases not matched to a gene: 5. The CDR3 region has the DNA TGTGCCAGTACCCGGGGACAGGGGCCCTACAATGAGCAGTTCTTC. Encoded protein: CASTRGQGPYNEQFF. Combining the CDR3 with reference TRBV19 and TRBJ2-1 gives the whole variable domain DGGITQSPKYLFRKEGQNVTLSCEQNLNHDAMYWYRQDPGQGLRLIYYSQIVNDFQKGDIAEGYSVSREKKESFPLTVTSAQKNPTAFYLCASTRGQGPYNEQFFGPGTRLTVL.

This clone came up once. The chain has TRBV29-1 and TRBJ2-7, with TRBD2 identical over 8 bases. The CDR3 consists of 13 residues. The V gene's germline CDR1 is SQVTM and CDR2 ANQGSEA. With V trimmed by 7 bases and J by 0 bases, 5 bases remained unmatched. In nucleotides, the CDR3 is TGCAGCGCCCTAGCGGGTCTCTCCTACGAGCAGTACTTC. Its protein is CSALAGLSYEQYF.

The chain couples TRBV20-1 to TRBJ2-1; D not resolved. The CDR3 spans 11 residues. V shed 7 bases and J shed 9 bases, with 13 bases lying between them. The germline V gene encodes CDR1 DFQATT and CDR2 SNEGSKA (reference sequence). The CDR3 loop reads CSGPEPIEQFF. The CDR3 DNA reads as TGCAGTGGCCCCGAGCCCATTGAGCAGTTCTTC.

The CDR3 DNA reads as TGTGCCAGCAGCCACGGACAGGGGAACACTGAAGCTTTCTTT. Amino acids: CASSHGQGNTEAFF. The V gene is TRBV11-3, the J gene TRBJ1-1; 8 bases are a match to TRBD1. The CDR3 is 14 amino acids. CDR1 and CDR2 (germline): SGHNT, YENEEA. V lost 5 bases and J lost 1; bases outside the gene matches: 3.

V is TRBV29-1 and J is TRBJ1-4, with 9 bases identical to TRBD1. Trimming removed 7 bases from V and 8 bases from J; junction bases left unmatched: 5. This CDR3 is built from 12 residues. Germline V gene lookup returns CDR1 SQVTM and CDR2 ANQGSEA. The CDR3 reads CSAGTGIEKLFF. The CDR3 DNA is TGCAGCGCTGGGACAGGGATCGAAAAACTGTTTTTT.

The chain couples TRBV19 to TRBJ1-2; possible D gene TRBD1, 6 bases. Germline CDR1 LNHDA, CDR2 SQIVND (reference sequence). This CDR3 is 13 amino acids long. V lost 3 bases and J 7 bases, leaving 12 bases between the germline ends. Written as DNA, the CDR3 is TGTGCCAGTAGTATTGGCAGGGGTTCTGGCTACACCTTC. It translates to CASSIGRGSGYTF.

The chain is built from TRBV4-1 and TRBJ2-2; no clear D. The V gene's germline CDR1 is MGHRA and CDR2 YSYEKL. V was clipped by 1 base and J by 0 bases, with 18 bases between them. This CDR3 has 19 residues. CDR3 nucleotides: TGCGCCAGCAGCCAAGCGTCAGGTGCAGGCAGGTCGAACACCGGGGAGCTGTTTTTT. Encoded protein: CASSQASGAGRSNTGELFF.

The rearrangement joins TRBV19 to TRBJ1-4; D gene unclear. The germline V gene has CDR1 LNHDA and CDR2 SQIVND (reference sequence). The V gene lost 5 bases and the J gene lost 3 bases, with 16 bases spanning the gap. The CDR3 runs 16 residues. This chain's CDR3 is CASSSREWGANEKLFF. Written as DNA, the CDR3 is TGTGCCAGTAGTTCCCGGGAATGGGGAGCTAATGAAAAACTGTTTTTT.

The chain recombines TRBV29-1 with TRBJ2-5; D is unresolved. This CDR3 is built from 11 residues. Trimming cost V 3 bases and J 2 bases, with 4 bases left between them. Per germline, CDR1 SQVTM and CDR2 ANQGSEA. CDR3 in amino acids: CSVDGQETQYF. The CDR3 nucleotides read TGCAGCGTTGACGGGCAAGAGACCCAGTACTTC.

The chain carries TRBV5-1 and TRBJ2-3, with TRBD2 identical over 7 bases. The CDR3 runs to 16 residues. From germline, CDR1 is SGHRS and CDR2 YFSETQ. V gave up 0 bases and J gave up 4 bases; unmatched junction bases: 8. CDR3 residues: CASSLAGGSGADTQYF. The CDR3 DNA follows: TGCGCCAGCAGCTTGGCCGGCGGGAGTGGAGCAGATACGCAGTATTTT.